This TCR beta chain appears in the sequencing data of a study of T cell clones after liver transplantation. Study in general: Third-party-reactive TCRbeta sequences from pre-transplant mixed lymphocyte reactions served as antigen-independent comparators.

Unstimulated PBMCs were sorted into CD3+CD4+ and CD3+CD8+ populations. Clones were sequenced by immunoSEQ multiplex PCR, and TCRdb holds only the in-frame ones, with some missing. This table has around 110,000 clones, 90% appearing once. The CDR3 has 18 amino acids. CDR1 and CDR2 from the germline V gene are SGHVS and FNYEAQ. Germline trimming cut 1 base from V and 2 bases from J; bases unmatched to any gene: 10. V gene TRBV7-6 combines with J gene TRBJ2-3; the match to TRBD2 covers 9 bases. The sample consisted of CD4+ T cells from blood, taken 12 months after liver transplant. This TCR was recovered from a human patient who received a liver transplant. The graft donor may have given rise to some T cells. The CDR3 here is CASSLGSSGTLFTDTQYF. The CDR3 DNA reads TGTGCCAGCAGCTTAGGGTCTAGCGGGACCCTTTTCACAGATACGCAGTATTTT.